Listed below are T cell receptor beta chains from one sample, sequenced in a study of breast tumors, draining lymph nodes, adjacent tissues. A single record per CDR3 protein comes from TCRdb applying MiXCR to the multiplex PCR reads. The sample holds approximately 190,000 distinct CDR3 sequences, around 29% seen once. Sequences were obtained from axillary lymph node tissue. Receptors originate from a female donor with breast cancer. Some clones in this sample may be carry-over from other donors' samples. CDR3s include the opening cysteine and the closing phenylalanine or tryptophan. The D gene is left open where the match is weak. Clone size is stated in some rows and not others, as once, few, many or a class when expanded.

V	size	D	J	DNA	CDR3
TRBV7-2	many	TRBD1	TRBJ2-1	TGTGCCAGCAGCCCGCGACAGGGGGCTAATGAGCAGTTCTTC	CASSPRQGANEQFF
TRBV20-1	many	-	TRBJ1-5	TGCAGTGCGCCGATCTCCCCGGGGGACAATCAGCCCCAGCATTTT	CSAPISPGDNQPQHF
TRBV14	many	TRBD1	TRBJ2-7	TGTGCCAGCAGCCAAGTTGGGACAGGGAGCTACGAGCAGTACTTC	CASSQVGTGSYEQYF
TRBV27	-	-	TRBJ1-4	TGTGCCAGCAGTTTATCCATTCAAAAACTGTTTTTT	CASSLSIQKLFF
TRBV20-1	many	TRBD2	TRBJ2-3	TGCAGTGCTTTCTTAGCGGGAGGGCGGAGAACAGATACGCAGTATTTT	CSAFLAGGRRTDTQYF
TRBV2	many	-	TRBJ2-2	TGTGCCATGGGATTTACCGGGGAGCTGTTTTTT	CAMGFTGELFF
TRBV15	many	TRBD1	TRBJ2-2	TGTGCCACCAGGCGGGACAGGGAGGACACCGGGGAGCTGTTTTTT	CATRRDREDTGELFF
TRBV2	many	-	TRBJ1-1	TGTGCCAGCAGTGAAGCAGGATGGAACACTGAAGCTTTCTTT	CASSEAGWNTEAFF
TRBV12-3/TRBV12-4	-	TRBD1	TRBJ2-5	TGTGCCAGCGGATCCGGGACAGGACACAATGAGGGGACTGCGGAGACCCAGTACTTC	CASGSGTGHNEGTAETQYF
TRBV28	few	TRBD2	TRBJ2-3	TGTGCCAGCAGTTCCTTGGCGGGAGGGGCGGATACGCAGTATTTT	CASSSLAGGADTQYF
TRBV5-6	-	-	TRBJ1-2	TGTGCCAGCAGCGGGGGACTAGCGGGGAAGAACTACACCTTC	CASSGGLAGKNYTF
TRBV20-1	few	TRBD2	TRBJ2-5	TGCAGTGCCTGGTTTGGACTAGCGGGGCCCCAAGAGACCCAGTACTTC	CSAWFGLAGPQETQYF
TRBV20-1	many	-	TRBJ1-5	TGCAGTGCTCCCCGGGACGGTAATCAGCCCCAGCATTTT	CSAPRDGNQPQHF
TRBV15	once	TRBD1	TRBJ2-1	TGTGCCACCAGCACAACGGACAGGGGTCGAGTTAACAATGAGCAGTTCTTC	CATSTTDRGRVNNEQFF
TRBV29-1	-	TRBD1	TRBJ1-4	TGCAGCGTTGCTTGGGGGTACGGGACAGGTGAAAAACTGTTTTTT	CSVAWGYGTGEKLFF
TRBV12-3/TRBV12-4	many	-	TRBJ2-1	TGTGCCAGCAGTTTTGAACGGAATGAGCAGTTCTTC	CASSFERNEQFF
TRBV7-8	many	TRBD1	TRBJ2-2	TGTGCCAGCAGCTTAGGGTCCAGGGGGACCGGGGAGCTGTTTTTT	CASSLGSRGTGELFF
TRBV6-1	many	-	TRBJ1-2	TGTGCCAGCCTAAGAACGGGCGCGGAGGGCTACACCTTC	CASLRTGAEGYTF
TRBV6-5	few	-	TRBJ1-1	TGTGCCAGCAGTCACCCGTCCGGGGCTGAAGCTTTCTTT	CASSHPSGAEAFF
TRBV5-4	many	TRBD1	TRBJ2-7	TGTGCCAGCAGCTTGAGTAAGCGGACAGGGGGTCAATACGAGCAGTACTTC	CASSLSKRTGGQYEQYF
TRBV20-1	many	-	TRBJ2-1	TGCAGTGCCCCCCCCGGGGGGCGGGTTGAGCAGTTCTTC	CSAPPGGRVEQFF
TRBV2	many	-	TRBJ1-6	TGTGCCAGCAGTGAAGCGGAAGGGGCTAATTCACCCCTCCACTTT	CASSEAEGANSPLHF
TRBV19	many	-	TRBJ2-3	TGTGCCACCCGACAGGGGAGGGCAGATACGCAGTATTTT	CATRQGRADTQYF
TRBV12-3/TRBV12-4	many	TRBD2	TRBJ2-1	TGTGCCAGCAGTTTGAGCGGGGGGGAGAATGAGCAGTTCTTC	CASSLSGGENEQFF
TRBV10-3	many	-	TRBJ2-3	TGTGCCATCAGTGAACCTGGGCGAACCACAGATACGCAGTATTTT	CAISEPGRTTDTQYF
TRBV6-5	many	-	TRBJ1-2	TGTGCCAGCAGTCCTCATGGGGGGGCGGTTGGCTACACCTTC	CASSPHGGAVGYTF